These 2 T cell receptor beta chains originate from one sample sequenced in a study of identical twins. TCRdb reanalysed the 5' RACE reads using MiXCR and keeps one entry per CDR3 protein. The table has over 15,000 distinct CDR3 sequences, approximately 71% seen once; the top ten hold under 7%. Sequencing used memory (CD45RO+) T cells sorted from blood. Receptors were obtained from a woman aged 18-29 years in good health. This table probably holds off-target reads from a library built for another chain.

This chain links TRBV20-1 with TRBJ2-1; D remains ambiguous. The germline CDR1 and CDR2 sequences are DFQATT and SNEGSKA (reference sequence). This CDR3 is 15 amino acids long. V lost 0 bases and J lost 2, with 11 bases in between. The CDR3 DNA sequence: TGCAGTGCTAGAGATTGGGCGGACCCCTACAATGAGCAGTTCTTC. It translates to CSARDWADPYNEQFF.

About this clonotype: Mismatch with germline at one junction end may stem from a read error. The chain's CDR3 is CVSSFRGEQFF. CDR3 bases: TGTGTCAGCAGTTTCCGGGGGGAGCAGTTCTTC. This chain links TRBV12-3 or TRBV12-4 with TRBJ2-1; TRBD2 might be the D (6 bases). This CDR3 is built from 11 residues.